The 18 T cell receptor beta chains below come from one sample, sequenced in a study of sequential checkpoint blockade in melanoma. Stated treatment: randomized to nivolumab then ipilimumab (arm A) or the reverse (arm B). Libraries were prepared by immunoSEQ multiplex PCR; TCRdb keeps only in-frame clonotypes and omits some of them. The profile shows 20,000 to 25,000 clones, approximately 78% of them singletons. Source: CD8+ T cells sorted from blood (inferred from file names), taken from a patient given nivolumab and ipilimumab in sequence. The receptors come from a human donor with melanoma.

The chain has TRBV2 and TRBJ2-7, with TRBD1 matching over 8 bases. CDR3 length equals 15 residues. Germline V CDR1 and CDR2: SNHLY, FYNNEI. V lost 7 bases, J lost 3 bases, and 11 bases stayed unmatched. For the CDR3, the DNA is TGTGCCAGCACTCTGACGGGGACAGGCTACTACGAGCAGTACTTC. Its protein is CASTLTGTGYYEQYF.

This chain uses TRBV30 with TRBJ1-1; 10 nucleotides match TRBD1. V lost 3 bases and J lost 5; bases outside the gene matches: 6. Germline V CDR1 and CDR2: GTSNPN, SVGIG (reference sequence). The CDR3 is made up of 14 amino acids. The CDR3 spells CAWSSGTGETEAFF. The CDR3 nucleotides read TGTGCCTGGAGCTCCGGGACAGGGGAAACTGAAGCTTTCTTT.

The chain carries TRBV28 and TRBJ1-5, with D hard to call. V shed 7 bases and J shed 2 bases, with 6 bases lying between them. The germline V gene encodes CDR1 MDHEN and CDR2 SYDVKM. This CDR3 contains 12 residues. CDR3 bases: TGTGCCAGCACTGGGCGCAATCAGCCCCAGCATTTT. Its translation is CASTGRNQPQHF.

The rearrangement joins TRBV7-8 to TRBJ2-7; 7 nucleotides match TRBD2. CDR3 size: 16 residues. Germline assignment: CDR1 SGHVS and CDR2 FQNEAQ. V was clipped by 5 bases and J by 3 bases; unmatched bases: 13. This CDR3 is CASSPRRAGDIYEQYF. The CDR3 DNA follows: TGTGCCAGCAGCCCCCGTCGGGCGGGAGATATCTACGAGCAGTACTTC.

The chain recombines TRBV6-1 with TRBJ2-7; 10 bases line up with TRBD1. Germline loops: CDR1 MNHNS, CDR2 SASEGT. CDR3 length equals 13 residues. J lost 6 bases, V lost 8 bases, and 7 bases had no gene match. As DNA, the CDR3 is TGTGCCAGCGGAGGGGACAGGGGTGGCGAGCAGTACTTC. As protein: CASGGDRGGEQYF.

The genes are TRBV6-6 and TRBJ1-6, with TRBD1 as a possible D gene (5 bases). This CDR3 spans 16 amino acids. V lost 4 bases and J lost 9, with 19 bases in between. CDR1 is MNHNY, CDR2 SVGAGI, per germline (reference sequence). CDR3 bases: TGTGCCAGCAGTTCGATGTCACGGGGACTCAGTTCACCCCTCCACTTT. Residues: CASSSMSRGLSSPLHF.

The V gene is TRBV6-4, the J gene TRBJ1-1, with TRBD1 matching 7 bases. Germline V gene sequence: CDR1 MRHNA, CDR2 SNTAGT. This CDR3 is 15 amino acids long. The trim removed 6 bases at V and 1 base at J, leaving 8 bases unmatched. The CDR3 DNA follows: TGTGCCAGCAGAGGGGGGACAGCTGGGAACACTGAAGCTTTCTTT. Translating gives CASRGGTAGNTEAFF.

The V and J genes are TRBV6-6 and TRBJ1-1; tentative D call: TRBD1 (6 bases). V lost 2 bases to trimming and J lost 1 base, with 8 bases between them. CDR1 and CDR2 (germline): MNHNY, SVGAGI (reference sequence). This CDR3 has 14 residues. The DNA of the CDR3 is TGTGCCAGCAGTTACCAGGACAGGAACACTGAAGCTTTCTTT. Its protein product is CASSYQDRNTEAFF.

The CDR3 is CASSLATRQFYNEQFF. In nucleotides, the CDR3 is TGCGCCAGCAGCTTGGCGACGCGGCAGTTTTACAATGAGCAGTTCTTC. The chain has TRBV5-1 and TRBJ2-1; no definite D call. The CDR3 runs 16 residues. Trimming took off 0 bases at V and 4 bases at J, with 14 bases between the two ends. Germline lookup yields CDR1 SGHRS and CDR2 YFSETQ.

This clone has more than one count but fewer than ten. This chain's CDR3 is CASSPGSGGGNTIYF. The CDR3 nucleotides read TGCGCCAGCAGCCCGGGGTCCGGTGGGGGAAACACCATATATTTT. This rearrangement joins TRBV4-3 to TRBJ1-3; D unclear. From germline, CDR1 is LGHNA and CDR2 YSLEER. This CDR3 is 15 amino acids long. The germline V and J ends were trimmed by 4 bases and 4 bases, with 14 bases remaining between them.

The sample holds a few counts of this clone. The chain recombines TRBV28 with TRBJ1-3; perhaps TRBD1 as D (6 bases). The CDR3 consists of 15 residues. CDR1 is MDHEN, CDR2 SYDVKM, per germline. Between the trimmed V and J ends, which lost 5 bases and 2 bases, there was a span of 13 bases. CDR3 residues: CASSRMTGAGNTIYF. DNA for the CDR3: TGTGCCAGCAGTCGTATGACAGGCGCTGGAAACACCATATATTTT.

This sequence joins TRBV19 and TRBJ1-1; D is possibly TRBD1 (6 bases). Per germline, CDR1 LNHDA and CDR2 SQIVND (reference sequence). The CDR3 sequence is 15 residues long. The ends were cut back, 5 bases at V and 0 bases at J, with 13 bases in the middle. The CDR3, as DNA: TGTGCCAGTAGTCCGAGAGACAGGATGAACACTGAAGCTTTCTTT. It is translated as CASSPRDRMNTEAFF.

The CDR3 region has the DNA TGTGCCAGCAGTCGATCCGGGACTAGCTTCGACAATGAGCAGTTCTTC. Amino acids: CASSRSGTSFDNEQFF. The chain couples TRBV5-4 to TRBJ2-1; 9 bases are shared with TRBD2. Germline lookup yields CDR1 SGHNT and CDR2 YYREEE (reference sequence). V shed 5 bases, J shed 5 bases, and the junction held 11 bases outside the gene matches. The length of the CDR3 is 16 residues.

This sequence joins TRBV2 and TRBJ2-7, with 7 bases matching TRBD2. The CDR3 contains 15 residues. CDR1 and CDR2 (germline): SNHLY, FYNNEI. V lost 3 bases to trimming and J lost 0 bases; unmatched junction nucleotides: 5. This chain's CDR3 is CASSEWEGTSYEQYF. CDR3 nucleotides: TGTGCCAGCAGTGAGTGGGAGGGGACCTCCTACGAGCAGTACTTC.

The table lists this clone with a few counts. This chain joins TRBV10-3 and TRBJ1-4; the D gene is possibly TRBD1 (5 bases). Germline assignment: CDR1 ENHRY and CDR2 SYGVKD. The CDR3 runs to 13 residues. The V end was cut by 6 bases, the J end by 11 bases, with 16 bases between. CDR3 amino acids: CAISREGFGKLFF. The CDR3 coding sequence is TGTGCCATCAGCAGGGAGGGTTTCGGGAAACTGTTTTTT.

This chain connects TRBV2 to TRBJ2-4; D is uncertain. The ends were cut back, 3 bases at V and 6 bases at J, with 6 bases in the middle. The CDR3 contains 12 residues. Germline lookup yields CDR1 SNHLY and CDR2 FYNNEI. The CDR3: CASSEARNIQYF. In DNA, the CDR3 is TGTGCCAGCAGTGAGGCTCGAAACATTCAGTACTTC.

CDR3 bases: TGTGCCAGCAGTGACTCCAGCGGGAGGGCGTTGGGGACCCAGTACTTC. This gives the protein CASSDSSGRALGTQYF. The V and J genes are TRBV2 and TRBJ2-5; 10 bases line up with TRBD2. Germline V gene lookup returns CDR1 SNHLY and CDR2 FYNNEI. J was trimmed by 7 bases and V by 3 bases; bases with no gene match: 11. CDR3 length: 16 amino acids.

The chain couples TRBV25-1 to TRBJ2-2, with D possibly being TRBD2 (5 bases). CDR1 is MGHDK and CDR2 is SYGVNS in the germline V gene. The CDR3 sequence is 18 residues long. V lost 0 bases and J 3 bases, leaving 17 bases between the germline ends. CDR3 protein: CASSEYTGGLRDTGELFF. DNA of the CDR3: TGTGCCAGCAGTGAATACACCGGCGGACTGAGAGACACCGGGGAGCTGTTTTTT.